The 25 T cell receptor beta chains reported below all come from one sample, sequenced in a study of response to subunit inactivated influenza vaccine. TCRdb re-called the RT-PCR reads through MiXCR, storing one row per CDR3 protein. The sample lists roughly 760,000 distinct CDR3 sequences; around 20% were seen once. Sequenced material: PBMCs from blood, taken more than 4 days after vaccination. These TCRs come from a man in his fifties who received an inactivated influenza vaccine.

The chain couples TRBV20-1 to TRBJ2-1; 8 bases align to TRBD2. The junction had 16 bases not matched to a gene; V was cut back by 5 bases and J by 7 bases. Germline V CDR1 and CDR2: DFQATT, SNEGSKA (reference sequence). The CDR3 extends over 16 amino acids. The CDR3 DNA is TGCAGTGCTCCTCTTGCCGGGACTAGGATTGGAAATGAGCAGTTCTTC. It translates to CSAPLAGTRIGNEQFF.

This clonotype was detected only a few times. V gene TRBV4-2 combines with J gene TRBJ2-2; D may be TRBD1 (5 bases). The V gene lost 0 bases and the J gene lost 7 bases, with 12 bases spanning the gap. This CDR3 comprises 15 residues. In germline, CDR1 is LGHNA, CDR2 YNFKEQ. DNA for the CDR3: TGTGCCAGCAGCCAAGACGTTCAAGGGGACGGGGAGCTGTTTTTT. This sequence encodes CASSQDVQGDGELFF.

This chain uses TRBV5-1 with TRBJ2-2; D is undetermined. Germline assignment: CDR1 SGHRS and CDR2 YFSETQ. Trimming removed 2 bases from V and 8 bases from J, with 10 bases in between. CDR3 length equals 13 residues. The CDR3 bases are TGCGCCAGCAGCTTACCCGGCAAGGGGGAGCTGTTTTTT. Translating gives CASSLPGKGELFF.

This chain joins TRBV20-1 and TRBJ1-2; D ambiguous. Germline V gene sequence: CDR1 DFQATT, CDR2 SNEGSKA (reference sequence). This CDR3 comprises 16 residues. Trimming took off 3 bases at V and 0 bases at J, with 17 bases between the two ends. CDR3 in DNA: TGCAGTGCTAGTACCCGGGGAGGGTCGACTAACTATGGCTACACCTTC. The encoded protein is CSASTRGGSTNYGYTF.

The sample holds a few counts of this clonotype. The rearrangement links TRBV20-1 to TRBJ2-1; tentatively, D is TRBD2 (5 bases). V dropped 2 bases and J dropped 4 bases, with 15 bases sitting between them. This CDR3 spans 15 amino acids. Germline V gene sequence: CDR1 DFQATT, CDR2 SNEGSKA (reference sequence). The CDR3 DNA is TGCAGTGCTAGACCCCCCACGCGGGCTTACAATGAGCAGTTCTTC. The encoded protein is CSARPPTRAYNEQFF.

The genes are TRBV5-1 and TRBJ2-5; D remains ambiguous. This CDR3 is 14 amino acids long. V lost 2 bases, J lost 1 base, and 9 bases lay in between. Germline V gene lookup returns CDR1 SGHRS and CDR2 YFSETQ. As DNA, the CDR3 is TGCGCCAGCAGCTTCAACGTAGGCCAAGAGACCCAGTACTTC. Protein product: CASSFNVGQETQYF.

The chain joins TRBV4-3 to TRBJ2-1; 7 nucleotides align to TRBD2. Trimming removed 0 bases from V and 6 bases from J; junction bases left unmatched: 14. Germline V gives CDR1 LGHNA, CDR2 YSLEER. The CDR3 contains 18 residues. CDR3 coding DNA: TGCGCCAGCAGCCAAGACGGGGTGGCAGCGGGAAGGTCCAATGAGCAGTTCTTC. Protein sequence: CASSQDGVAAGRSNEQFF.

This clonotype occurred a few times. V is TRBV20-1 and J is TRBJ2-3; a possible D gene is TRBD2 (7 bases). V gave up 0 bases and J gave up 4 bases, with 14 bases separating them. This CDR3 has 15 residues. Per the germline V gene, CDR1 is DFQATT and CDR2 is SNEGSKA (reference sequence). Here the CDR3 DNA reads TGCAGTGCTAGAGATCCGGGGGGCTGGGCAGATACGCAGTATTTT. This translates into CSARDPGGWADTQYF.

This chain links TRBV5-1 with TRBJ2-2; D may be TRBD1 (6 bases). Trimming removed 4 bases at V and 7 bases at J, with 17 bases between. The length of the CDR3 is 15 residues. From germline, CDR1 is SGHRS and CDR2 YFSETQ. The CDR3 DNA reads TGCGCCAGCAGCGCACAGGGATGGACCAGCGGGGAGCTGTTTTTT. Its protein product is CASSAQGWTSGELFF. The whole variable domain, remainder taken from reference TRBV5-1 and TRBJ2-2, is KAGVTQTPRYLIKTRGQQVTLSCSPISGHRSVSWYQQTPGQGLQFLFEYFSETQRNKGNFPGRFSGRQFSNSRSEMNVSTLELGDSALYLCASSAQGWTSGELFFGEGSRLTVL.

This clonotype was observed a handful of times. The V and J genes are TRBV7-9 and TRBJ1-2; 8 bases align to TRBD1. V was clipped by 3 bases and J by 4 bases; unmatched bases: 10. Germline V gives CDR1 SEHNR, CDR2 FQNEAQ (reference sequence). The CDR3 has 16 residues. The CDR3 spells CASSFTTGETFYGYTF. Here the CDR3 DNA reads TGTGCCAGCAGCTTTACGACAGGGGAGACCTTCTATGGCTACACCTTC.

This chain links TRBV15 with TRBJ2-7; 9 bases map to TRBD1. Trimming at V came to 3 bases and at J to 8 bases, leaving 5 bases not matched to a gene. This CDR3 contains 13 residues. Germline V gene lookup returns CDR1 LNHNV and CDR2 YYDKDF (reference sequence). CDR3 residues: CATSRPGQGKQYF. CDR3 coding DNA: TGTGCCACCAGCAGGCCGGGACAGGGCAAGCAGTACTTC.

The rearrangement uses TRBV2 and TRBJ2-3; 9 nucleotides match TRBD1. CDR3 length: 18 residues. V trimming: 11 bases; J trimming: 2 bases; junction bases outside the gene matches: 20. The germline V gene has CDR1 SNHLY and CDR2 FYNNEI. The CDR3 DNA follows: TGTGCCTTCAGTTTTAGGGGGACGGACAGGGGAGACACAGATACGCAGTATTTT. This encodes CAFSFRGTDRGDTDTQYF.

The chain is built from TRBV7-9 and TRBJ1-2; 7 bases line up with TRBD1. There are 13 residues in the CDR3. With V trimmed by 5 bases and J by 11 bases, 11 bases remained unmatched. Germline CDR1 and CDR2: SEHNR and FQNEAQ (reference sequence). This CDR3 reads CASSPGDRPLYTF. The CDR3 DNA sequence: TGTGCCAGCAGCCCAGGGGACAGACCGCTTTACACCTTC.

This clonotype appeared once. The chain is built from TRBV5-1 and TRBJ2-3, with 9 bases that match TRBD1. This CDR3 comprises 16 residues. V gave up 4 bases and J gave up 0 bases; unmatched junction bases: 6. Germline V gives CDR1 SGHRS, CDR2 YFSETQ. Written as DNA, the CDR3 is TGCGCCAGCAGCAGAATAGGACAGGGGAGCACAGATACGCAGTATTTT. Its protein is CASSRIGQGSTDTQYF.

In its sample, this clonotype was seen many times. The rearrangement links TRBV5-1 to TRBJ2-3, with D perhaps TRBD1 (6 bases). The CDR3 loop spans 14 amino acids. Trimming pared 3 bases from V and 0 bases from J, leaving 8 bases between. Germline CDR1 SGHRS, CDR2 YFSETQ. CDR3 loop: CASSYTGSTDTQYF. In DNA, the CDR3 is TGCGCCAGCAGCTACACAGGGAGCACAGATACGCAGTATTTT.

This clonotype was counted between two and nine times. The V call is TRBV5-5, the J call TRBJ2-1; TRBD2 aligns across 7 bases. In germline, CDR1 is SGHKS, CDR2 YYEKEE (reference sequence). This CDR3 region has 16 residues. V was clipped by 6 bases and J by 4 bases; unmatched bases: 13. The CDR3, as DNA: TGTGCCAGCACTACGGGCTCCAGCGGGGTTTACAATGAGCAGTTCTTC. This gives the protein CASTTGSSGVYNEQFF.

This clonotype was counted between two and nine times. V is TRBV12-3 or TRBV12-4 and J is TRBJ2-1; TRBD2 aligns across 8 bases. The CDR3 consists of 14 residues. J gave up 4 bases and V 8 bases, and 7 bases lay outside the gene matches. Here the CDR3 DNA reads TGTGCCAGCGGGTTAGCGGGGTTGTACAATGAGCAGTTCTTC. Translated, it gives CASGLAGLYNEQFF.

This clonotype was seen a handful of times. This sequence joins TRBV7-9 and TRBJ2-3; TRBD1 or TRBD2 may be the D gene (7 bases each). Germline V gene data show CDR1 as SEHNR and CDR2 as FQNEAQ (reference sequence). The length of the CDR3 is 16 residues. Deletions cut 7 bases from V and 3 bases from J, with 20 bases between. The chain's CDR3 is CASTRQGGIGTDTQYF. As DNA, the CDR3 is TGTGCCAGCACTCGACAGGGAGGGATCGGGACAGATACGCAGTATTTT.

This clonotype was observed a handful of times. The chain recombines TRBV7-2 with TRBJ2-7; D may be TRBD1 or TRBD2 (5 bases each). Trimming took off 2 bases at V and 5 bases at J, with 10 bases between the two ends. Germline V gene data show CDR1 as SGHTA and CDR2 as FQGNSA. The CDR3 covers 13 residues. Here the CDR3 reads CASSLRGDHEQYF. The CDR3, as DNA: TGTGCCAGCAGCTTACGGGGCGATCACGAGCAGTACTTC.

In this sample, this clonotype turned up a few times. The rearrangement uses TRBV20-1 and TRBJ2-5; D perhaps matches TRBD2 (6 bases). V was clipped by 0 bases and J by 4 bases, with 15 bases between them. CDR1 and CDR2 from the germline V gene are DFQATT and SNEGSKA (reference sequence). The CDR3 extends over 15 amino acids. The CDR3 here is CSARDSGGVLETQYF. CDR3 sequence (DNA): TGCAGTGCTAGAGATTCCGGCGGGGTGCTAGAGACCCAGTACTTC.

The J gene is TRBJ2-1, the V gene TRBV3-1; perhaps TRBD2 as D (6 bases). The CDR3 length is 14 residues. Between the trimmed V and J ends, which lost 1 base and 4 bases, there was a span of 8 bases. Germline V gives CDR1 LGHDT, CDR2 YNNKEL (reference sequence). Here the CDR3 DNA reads TGTGCCAGCAGCCAAGGGAGGGAGTACAATGAGCAGTTCTTC. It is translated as CASSQGREYNEQFF.

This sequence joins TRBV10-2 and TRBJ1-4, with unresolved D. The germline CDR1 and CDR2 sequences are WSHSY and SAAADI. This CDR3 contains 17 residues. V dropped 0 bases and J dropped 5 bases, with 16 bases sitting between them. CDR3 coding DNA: TGCGCCAGCAGTGAGTCGAAAGGAGGGATCGGAAATGAAAAACTGTTTTTT. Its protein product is CASSESKGGIGNEKLFF.

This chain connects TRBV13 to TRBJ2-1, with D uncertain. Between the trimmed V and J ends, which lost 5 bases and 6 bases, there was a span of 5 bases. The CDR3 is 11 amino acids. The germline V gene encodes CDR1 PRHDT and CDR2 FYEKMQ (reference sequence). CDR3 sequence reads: CASSATNEQFF. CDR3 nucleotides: TGTGCCAGCAGCGCCACCAATGAGCAGTTCTTC.

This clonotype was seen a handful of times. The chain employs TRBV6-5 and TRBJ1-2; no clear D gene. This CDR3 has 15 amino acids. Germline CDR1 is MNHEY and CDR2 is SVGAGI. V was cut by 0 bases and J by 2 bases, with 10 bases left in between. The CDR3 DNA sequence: TGTGCCAGCAGTTACTCTTTGAATCTGAACTATGGCTACACCTTC. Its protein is CASSYSLNLNYGYTF.

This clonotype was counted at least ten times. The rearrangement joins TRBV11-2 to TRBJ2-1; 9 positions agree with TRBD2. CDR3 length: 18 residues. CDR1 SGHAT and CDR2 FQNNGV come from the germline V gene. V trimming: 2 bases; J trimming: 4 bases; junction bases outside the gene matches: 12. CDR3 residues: CASSLKEVVLAGYNEQFF. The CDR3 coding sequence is TGTGCCAGCAGCTTAAAGGAGGTGGTCCTAGCGGGGTACAATGAGCAGTTCTTC.